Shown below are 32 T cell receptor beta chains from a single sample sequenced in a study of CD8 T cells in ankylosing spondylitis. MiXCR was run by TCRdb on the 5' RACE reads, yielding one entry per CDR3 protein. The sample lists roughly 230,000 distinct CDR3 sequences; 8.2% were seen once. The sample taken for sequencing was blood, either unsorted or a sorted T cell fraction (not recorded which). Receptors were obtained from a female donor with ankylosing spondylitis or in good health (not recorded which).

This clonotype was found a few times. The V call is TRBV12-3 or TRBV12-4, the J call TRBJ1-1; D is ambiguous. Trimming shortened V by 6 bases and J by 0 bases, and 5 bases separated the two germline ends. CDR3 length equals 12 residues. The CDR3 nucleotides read TGTGCCAGCAGCCCAATGAACACTGAAGCTTTCTTT. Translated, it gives CASSPMNTEAFF.

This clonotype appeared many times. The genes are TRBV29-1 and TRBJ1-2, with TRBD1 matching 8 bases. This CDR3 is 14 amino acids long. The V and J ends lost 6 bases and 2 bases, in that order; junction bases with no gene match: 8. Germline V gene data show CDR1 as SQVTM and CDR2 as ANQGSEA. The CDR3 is CSVWQGARNYGYTF. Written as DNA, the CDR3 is TGCAGCGTATGGCAGGGGGCGCGGAACTATGGCTACACCTTC. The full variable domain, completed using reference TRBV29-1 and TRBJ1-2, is SAVISQKPSRDICQRGTSLTIQCQVDSQVTMMFWYRQQPGQSLTLIATANQGSEATYESGFVIDKFPISRPNLTFSTLTVSNMSPEDSSIYLCSVWQGARNYGYTFGSGTRLTVV.

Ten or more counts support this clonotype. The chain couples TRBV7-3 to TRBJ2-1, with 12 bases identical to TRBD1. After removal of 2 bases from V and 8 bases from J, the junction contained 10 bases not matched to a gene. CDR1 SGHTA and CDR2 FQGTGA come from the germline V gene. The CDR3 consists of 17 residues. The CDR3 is CASSLGGGGTGGHEQFF. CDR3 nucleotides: TGTGCCAGCAGCTTAGGAGGGGGCGGGACAGGGGGCCATGAGCAGTTCTTC.

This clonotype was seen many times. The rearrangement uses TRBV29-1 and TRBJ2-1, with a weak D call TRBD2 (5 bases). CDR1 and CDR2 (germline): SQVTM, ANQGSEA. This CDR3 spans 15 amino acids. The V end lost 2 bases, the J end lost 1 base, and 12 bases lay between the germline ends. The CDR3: CSVEQGAESYNEQFF. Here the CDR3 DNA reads TGCAGCGTTGAACAAGGAGCGGAATCCTACAATGAGCAGTTCTTC.

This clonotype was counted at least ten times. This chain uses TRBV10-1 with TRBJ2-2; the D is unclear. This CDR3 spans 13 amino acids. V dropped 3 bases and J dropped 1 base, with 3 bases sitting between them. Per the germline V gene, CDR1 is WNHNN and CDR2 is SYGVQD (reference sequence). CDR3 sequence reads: CASSEQNTGELFF. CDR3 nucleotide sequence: TGCGCCAGCAGTGAACAGAACACCGGGGAGCTGTTTTTT.

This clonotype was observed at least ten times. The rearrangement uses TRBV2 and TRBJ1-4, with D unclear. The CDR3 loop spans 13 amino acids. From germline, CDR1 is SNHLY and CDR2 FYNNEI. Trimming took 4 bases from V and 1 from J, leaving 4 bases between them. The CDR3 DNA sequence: TGTGCCAGCAGTGGGGGAACTAATGAAAAACTGTTTTTT. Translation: CASSGGTNEKLFF.

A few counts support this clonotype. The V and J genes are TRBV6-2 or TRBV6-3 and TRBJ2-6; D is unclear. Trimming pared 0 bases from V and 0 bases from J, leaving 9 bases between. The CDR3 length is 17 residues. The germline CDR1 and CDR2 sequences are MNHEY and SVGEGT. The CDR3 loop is CASSYSIPVSGANVLTF. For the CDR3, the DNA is TGTGCCAGCAGTTACTCGATACCAGTCTCTGGGGCCAACGTCCTGACTTTC.

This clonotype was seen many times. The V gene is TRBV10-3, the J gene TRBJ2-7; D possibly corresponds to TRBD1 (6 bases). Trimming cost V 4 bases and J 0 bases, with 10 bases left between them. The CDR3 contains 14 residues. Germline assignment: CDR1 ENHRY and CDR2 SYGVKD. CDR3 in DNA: TGTGCCATCAGTGCTACAGGGTCCTCCTACGAGCAGTACTTC. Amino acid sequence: CAISATGSSYEQYF.

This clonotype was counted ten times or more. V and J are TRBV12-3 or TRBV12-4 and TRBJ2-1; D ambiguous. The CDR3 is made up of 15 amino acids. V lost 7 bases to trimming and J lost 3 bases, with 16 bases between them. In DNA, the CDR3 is TGTGCCAGCACCTCTAGGGTAACCGGCTACAATGAGCAGTTCTTC. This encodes CASTSRVTGYNEQFF.

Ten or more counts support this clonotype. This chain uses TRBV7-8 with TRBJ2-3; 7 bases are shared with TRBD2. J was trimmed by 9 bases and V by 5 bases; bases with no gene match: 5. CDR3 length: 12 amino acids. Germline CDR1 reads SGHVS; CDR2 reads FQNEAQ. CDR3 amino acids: CASSAGTTTQYF. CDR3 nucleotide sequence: TGTGCCAGCAGCGCCGGGACTACGACGCAGTATTTT.

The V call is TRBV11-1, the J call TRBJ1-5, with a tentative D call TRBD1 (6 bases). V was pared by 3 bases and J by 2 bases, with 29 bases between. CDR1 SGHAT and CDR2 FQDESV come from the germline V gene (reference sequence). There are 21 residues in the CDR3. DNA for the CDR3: TGTGCCAGCAGCTTTAGAGCAGGGTACGGGACAACCCTCCGTGGCAATCAGCCCCAGCATTTT. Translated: CASSFRAGYGTTLRGNQPQHF.

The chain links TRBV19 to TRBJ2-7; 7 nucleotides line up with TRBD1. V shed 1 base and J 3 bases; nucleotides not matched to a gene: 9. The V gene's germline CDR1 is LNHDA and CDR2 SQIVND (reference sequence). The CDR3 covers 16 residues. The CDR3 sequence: CASSIAPGQTFYEQYF. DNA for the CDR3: TGTGCCAGTAGTATAGCTCCGGGACAGACCTTCTACGAGCAGTACTTC.

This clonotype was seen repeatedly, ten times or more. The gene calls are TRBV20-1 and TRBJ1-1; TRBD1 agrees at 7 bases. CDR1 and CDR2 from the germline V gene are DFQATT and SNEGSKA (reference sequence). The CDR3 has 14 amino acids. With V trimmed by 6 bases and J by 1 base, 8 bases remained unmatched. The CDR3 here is CSAKTGYGNTEAFF. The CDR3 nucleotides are TGCAGTGCCAAGACAGGGTACGGGAACACTGAAGCTTTCTTT.

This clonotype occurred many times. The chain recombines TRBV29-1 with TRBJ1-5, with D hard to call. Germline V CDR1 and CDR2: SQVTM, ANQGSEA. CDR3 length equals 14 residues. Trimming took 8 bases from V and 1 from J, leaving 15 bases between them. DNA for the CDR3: TGCAGCCCCCCAAGACGGAGAAGCAATCAGCCCCAGCATTTT. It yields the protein CSPPRRRSNQPQHF.

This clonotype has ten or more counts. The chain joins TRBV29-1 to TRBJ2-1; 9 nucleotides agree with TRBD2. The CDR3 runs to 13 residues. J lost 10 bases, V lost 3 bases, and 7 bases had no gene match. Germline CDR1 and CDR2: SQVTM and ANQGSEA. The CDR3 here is CSVDAGGPWEQFF. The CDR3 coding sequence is TGCAGCGTTGACGCGGGAGGGCCATGGGAGCAGTTCTTC.

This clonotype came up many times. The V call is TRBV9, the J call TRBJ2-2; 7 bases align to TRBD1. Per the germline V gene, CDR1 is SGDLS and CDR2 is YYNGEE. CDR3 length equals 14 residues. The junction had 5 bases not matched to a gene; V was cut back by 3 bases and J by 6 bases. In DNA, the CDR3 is TGTGCCAGCAGCGGACAGGGTGGGGCCGGGGAGCTGTTTTTT. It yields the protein CASSGQGGAGELFF.

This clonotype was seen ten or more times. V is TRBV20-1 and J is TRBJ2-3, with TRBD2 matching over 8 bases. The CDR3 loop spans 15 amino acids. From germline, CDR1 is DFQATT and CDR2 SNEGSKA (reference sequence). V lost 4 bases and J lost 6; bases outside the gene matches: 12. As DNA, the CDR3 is TGCAGTGCTACCCTTGGTAGCGGGGTGGCGGATACGCAGTATTTT. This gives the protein CSATLGSGVADTQYF.

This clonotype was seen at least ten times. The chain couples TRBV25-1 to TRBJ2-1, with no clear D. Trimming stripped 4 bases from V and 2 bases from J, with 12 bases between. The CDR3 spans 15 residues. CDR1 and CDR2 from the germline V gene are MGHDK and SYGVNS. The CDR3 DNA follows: TGTGCCAGCAGTGCCGCCGAGGCGCCCTACAATGAGCAGTTCTTC. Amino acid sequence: CASSAAEAPYNEQFF. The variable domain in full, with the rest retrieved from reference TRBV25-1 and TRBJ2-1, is EADIYQTPRYLVIGTGKKITLECSQTMGHDKMYWYQQDPGMELHLIHYSYGVNSTEKGDLSSESTVSRIRTEHFPLTLESARPSHTSQYLCASSAAEAPYNEQFFGPGTRLTVL.

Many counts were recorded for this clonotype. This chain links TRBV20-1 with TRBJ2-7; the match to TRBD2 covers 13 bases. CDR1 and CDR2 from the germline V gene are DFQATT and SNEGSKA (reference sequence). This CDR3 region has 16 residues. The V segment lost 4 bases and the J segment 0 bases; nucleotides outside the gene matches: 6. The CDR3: CSANLWTSGSSYEQYF. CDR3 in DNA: TGCAGTGCTAATCTGTGGACTAGCGGGAGCTCCTACGAGCAGTACTTC.

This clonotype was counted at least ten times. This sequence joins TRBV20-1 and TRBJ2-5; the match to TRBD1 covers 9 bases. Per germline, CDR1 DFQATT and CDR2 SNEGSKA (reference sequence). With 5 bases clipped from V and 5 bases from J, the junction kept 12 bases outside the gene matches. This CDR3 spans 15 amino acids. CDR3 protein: CSAFNRDRAWETQYF. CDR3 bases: TGCAGTGCTTTTAACCGGGACAGGGCGTGGGAGACCCAGTACTTC.

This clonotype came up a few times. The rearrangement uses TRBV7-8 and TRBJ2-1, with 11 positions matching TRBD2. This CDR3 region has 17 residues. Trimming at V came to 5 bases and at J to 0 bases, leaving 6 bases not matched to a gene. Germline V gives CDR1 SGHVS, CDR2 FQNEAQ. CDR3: CASSATSGKSSYNEQFF. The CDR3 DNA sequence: TGTGCCAGCAGCGCGACTAGCGGGAAGAGCTCCTACAATGAGCAGTTCTTC. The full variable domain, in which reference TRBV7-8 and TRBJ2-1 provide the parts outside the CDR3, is GAGVSQSPRYKVAKRGQDVALRCDPISGHVSLFWYQQALGQGPEFLTYFQNEAQLDKSGLPSDRFFAERPEGSVSTLKIQRTQQEDSAVYLCASSATSGKSSYNEQFFGPGTRLTVL.

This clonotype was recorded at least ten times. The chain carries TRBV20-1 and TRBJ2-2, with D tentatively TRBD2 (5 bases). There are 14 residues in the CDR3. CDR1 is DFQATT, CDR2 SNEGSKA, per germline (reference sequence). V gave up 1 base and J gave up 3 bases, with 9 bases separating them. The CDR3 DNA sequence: TGCAGTGCTAGAGCCCCAGCGGACACCGGGGAGCTGTTTTTT. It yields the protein CSARAPADTGELFF.

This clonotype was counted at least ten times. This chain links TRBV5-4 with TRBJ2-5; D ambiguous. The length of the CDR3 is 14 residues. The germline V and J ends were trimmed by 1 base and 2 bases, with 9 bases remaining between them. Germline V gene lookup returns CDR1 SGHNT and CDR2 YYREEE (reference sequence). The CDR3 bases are TGTGCCAGCAGCTTGAGGTCAATACAAGAGACCCAGTACTTC. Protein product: CASSLRSIQETQYF.

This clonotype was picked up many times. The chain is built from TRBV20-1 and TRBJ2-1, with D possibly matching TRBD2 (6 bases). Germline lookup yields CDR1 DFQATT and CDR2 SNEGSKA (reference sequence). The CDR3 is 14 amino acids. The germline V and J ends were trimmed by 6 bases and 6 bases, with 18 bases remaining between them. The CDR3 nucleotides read TGCAGTGCCTTTTCTAGGAGGGGCCTCAATGAGCAGTTCTTC. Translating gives CSAFSRRGLNEQFF.

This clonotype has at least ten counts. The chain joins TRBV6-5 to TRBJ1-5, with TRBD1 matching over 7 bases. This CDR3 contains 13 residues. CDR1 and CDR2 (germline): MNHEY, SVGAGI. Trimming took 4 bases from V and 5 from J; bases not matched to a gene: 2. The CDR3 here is CASSSGQYQPQHF. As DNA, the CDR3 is TGTGCCAGCAGTTCGGGACAGTATCAGCCCCAGCATTTT.

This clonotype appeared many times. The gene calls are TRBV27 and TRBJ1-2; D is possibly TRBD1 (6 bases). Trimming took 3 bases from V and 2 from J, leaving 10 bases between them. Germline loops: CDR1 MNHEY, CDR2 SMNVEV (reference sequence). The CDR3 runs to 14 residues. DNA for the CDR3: TGTGCCAGCAGTTTTTTCCAGGGGAACTATGGCTACACCTTC. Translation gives CASSFFQGNYGYTF.

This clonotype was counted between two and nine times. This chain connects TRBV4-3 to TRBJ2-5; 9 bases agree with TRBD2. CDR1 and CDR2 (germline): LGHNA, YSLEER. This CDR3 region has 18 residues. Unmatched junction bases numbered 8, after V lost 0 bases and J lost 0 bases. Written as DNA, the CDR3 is TGCGCCAGCAGCCAAGAGAGGGGTACTAGCGGGTACCAAGAGACCCAGTACTTC. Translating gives CASSQERGTSGYQETQYF.

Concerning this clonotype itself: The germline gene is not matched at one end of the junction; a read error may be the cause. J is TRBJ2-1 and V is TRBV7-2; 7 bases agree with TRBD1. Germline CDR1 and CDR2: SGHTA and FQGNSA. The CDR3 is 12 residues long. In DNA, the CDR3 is TGTGCCAGCAGCCATAACAGGGGTGAGCGGTTCTTC. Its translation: CASSHNRGERFF.

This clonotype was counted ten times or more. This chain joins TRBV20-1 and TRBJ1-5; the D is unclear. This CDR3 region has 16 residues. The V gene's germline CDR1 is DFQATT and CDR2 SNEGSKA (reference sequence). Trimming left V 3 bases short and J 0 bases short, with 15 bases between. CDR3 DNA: TGCAGTGCTAGCTGGGAGCTGTTCTATAGCAATCAGCCCCAGCATTTT. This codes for CSASWELFYSNQPQHF.

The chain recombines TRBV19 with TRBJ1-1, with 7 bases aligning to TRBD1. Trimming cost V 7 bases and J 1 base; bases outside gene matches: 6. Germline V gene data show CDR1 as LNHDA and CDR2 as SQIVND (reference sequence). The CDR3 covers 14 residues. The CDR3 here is CASNARQGNTEAFF. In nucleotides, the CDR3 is TGTGCCAGTAACGCGCGACAGGGGAACACTGAAGCTTTCTTT.

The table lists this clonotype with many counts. CDR3 in amino acids: CASSQGTTYEQYF. The CDR3 DNA reads TGTGCCAGCAGCCAAGGGACAACCTACGAGCAGTACTTC. The chain links TRBV16 to TRBJ2-7; perhaps TRBD1 as D (6 bases). V lost 2 bases, J lost 2 bases, and 7 bases lay in between. CDR1 and CDR2 (germline): KGHSY, FQNENV. The CDR3 totals 13 residues.

The CDR3 DNA reads as TGTGCCAGCAGTTACTCCAGGACTAGATTTGAGGATACGCAGTATTTT. It specifies CASSYSRTRFEDTQYF. The chain joins TRBV6-5 to TRBJ2-3, with 7 positions matching TRBD2. Losses at the gene ends were 0 bases for V and 6 bases for J; bases not matched to a gene: 9. Germline CDR1 and CDR2: MNHEY and SVGAGI. The CDR3 runs to 16 residues.